The 10 T cell receptor beta chains below were found in one sample sequenced in a study of blood T cell repertoires in COVID-19. TCRdb's copy holds only in-frame clones and misses some; the assay was immunoSEQ multiplex PCR. The table lists over 200,000 clones, 70% to 90% of them singletons. The sample was peripheral blood. The source of these receptors is a woman in her thirties who had recovered from COVID-19.

The chain joins TRBV6-2 or TRBV6-3 to TRBJ2-7; 11 bases match TRBD1. Per the germline V gene, CDR1 is MNHEY and CDR2 is SVGEGT. The J segment lost 6 bases and the V segment lost 3 bases, leaving 13 bases of the junction unmatched. CDR3 size: 17 residues. Here the CDR3 reads CASSYQSQDRGRLEQYF. In DNA, the CDR3 is TGTGCCAGCAGTTATCAGTCCCAGGACAGGGGGCGACTCGAGCAGTACTTC.

This CDR3 reads CASSSQGSGTYNEQFF. The CDR3 nucleotides read TGTGCCAGCAGCTCACAGGGCAGCGGGACCTACAATGAGCAGTTCTTC. The chain joins TRBV21-1 to TRBJ2-1; the D segment call TRBD2 is taken from the table without a DNA check. TRBV21-1 is a pseudogene. This CDR3 is built from 16 residues.

This sequence joins TRBV15 and TRBJ1-1; 7 bases agree with TRBD1. CDR3 length: 17 amino acids. V shed 1 base, J shed 5 bases, and the junction held 13 bases outside the gene matches. Germline loops: CDR1 LNHNV, CDR2 YYDKDF (reference sequence). CDR3: CATSRGTGALRSTEAFF. CDR3 bases: TGTGCCACCAGCAGAGGTACAGGGGCGCTCCGGAGTACTGAAGCTTTCTTT.

This chain connects TRBV7-8 to TRBJ1-1; 10 bases match TRBD1. With 1 base clipped from V and 11 bases from J, the junction kept 10 bases outside the gene matches. From germline, CDR1 is SGHVS and CDR2 FQNEAQ. CDR3 length equals 15 residues. The CDR3 sequence: CASSLDLGTGDLAFF. CDR3 in DNA: TGTGCCAGCAGCTTAGACCTCGGGACAGGGGATTTGGCTTTCTTT.

The chain links TRBV4-1 to TRBJ2-7; D gene uncertain. Trimming left V 1 base short and J 0 bases short, with 19 bases between. The CDR3 is 18 residues long. CDR1 is MGHRA and CDR2 is YSYEKL in the germline V gene. The CDR3 loop is CASSQARTGSRSSYEQYF. The CDR3 DNA reads as TGCGCCAGCAGCCAAGCACGTACTGGTTCTAGAAGCTCCTACGAGCAGTACTTC.

Here the CDR3 reads CSVAQSSHEQYF. In DNA, the CDR3 is TGCAGCGTTGCCCAGTCTTCCCACGAGCAGTACTTC. The chain couples TRBV29-1 to TRBJ2-7; no reliable D call. Trimming shortened V by 4 bases and J by 5 bases, and 12 bases separated the two germline ends. The CDR3 has 12 amino acids. Germline V gene data show CDR1 as SQVTM and CDR2 as ANQGSEA.

J is TRBJ2-1 and V is TRBV7-8; D remains ambiguous. Germline CDR1 reads SGHVS; CDR2 reads FQNEAQ. The V end was cut by 2 bases, the J end by 2 bases, with 4 bases between. This CDR3 has 13 residues. This chain's CDR3 is CASSLTTYNEQFF. The CDR3 DNA sequence: TGTGCCAGCAGCTTAACTACCTACAATGAGCAGTTCTTC.

The J gene is TRBJ1-4, the V gene TRBV9, with a weak D call TRBD1 (6 bases). The CDR3 contains 14 residues. The germline V and J ends were trimmed by 4 bases and 7 bases, with 14 bases remaining between them. CDR1 and CDR2 from the germline V gene are SGDLS and YYNGEE. The CDR3 spells CASSPSGQSEKLFF. The CDR3 DNA reads TGTGCCAGCAGCCCCTCGGGACAAAGTGAAAAACTGTTTTTT.

This rearrangement joins TRBV27 to TRBJ2-7; no reliable D call. V lost 2 bases and J lost 6, with 11 bases in between. The CDR3 spans 13 residues. Germline values: CDR1 MNHEY, CDR2 SMNVEV (reference sequence). The CDR3 region is CASSLEAVGEQYF. CDR3 sequence (DNA): TGTGCCAGCAGTTTAGAGGCTGTGGGCGAGCAGTACTTC.

This rearrangement joins TRBV5-4 to TRBJ1-1; D is undetermined. Germline V gene data show CDR1 as SGHNT and CDR2 as YYREEE (reference sequence). Trimming took off 0 bases at V and 2 bases at J, with 11 bases between the two ends. The CDR3 contains 15 residues. The CDR3 DNA reads TGTGCCAGCAGCTTGGTGTCTAGTGGTAACACTGAAGCTTTCTTT. Protein: CASSLVSSGNTEAFF.